This T cell receptor beta chain was recorded in a study of blood T cells in healthy people across ages. Study-level information: Researchers report that template switching captured about one barcoded beta molecule per two T cells.

The germline V and J ends were trimmed by 7 bases and 0 bases, with 10 bases remaining between them. Germline V lookup: CDR1 SGHRS, CDR2 YFSETQ. The CDR3 totals 13 residues. For the second PCR, which ran for 7 to 11 cycles, a sample-barcoded 5' primer and a J-beta primer mix were used. TCRdb processed the 5' RACE reads anew with MiXCR; each CDR3 protein has one entry. This sample has some 1.6 million distinct CDR3 sequences; 30% to 40% occur once, and the top ten carry about 10%. Per sample, extraction of total RNA gave at least 5.5 micrograms in every case. Sample: blood. This TCR came from a woman in her twenties or thirties in good health. The chain uses TRBV5-1 and TRBJ1-2; D remains ambiguous. CDR3 in amino acids: CASGPGSNYGYTF. The CDR3 DNA is TGCGCCAGCGGACCCGGGTCTAACTATGGCTACACCTTC. Full variable domain (outside the CDR3, taken from reference TRBV5-1 and TRBJ1-2): KAGVTQTPRYLIKTRGQQVTLSCSPISGHRSVSWYQQTPGQGLQFLFEYFSETQRNKGNFPGRFSGRQFSNSRSEMNVSTLELGDSALYLCASGPGSNYGYTFGSGTRLTVV.